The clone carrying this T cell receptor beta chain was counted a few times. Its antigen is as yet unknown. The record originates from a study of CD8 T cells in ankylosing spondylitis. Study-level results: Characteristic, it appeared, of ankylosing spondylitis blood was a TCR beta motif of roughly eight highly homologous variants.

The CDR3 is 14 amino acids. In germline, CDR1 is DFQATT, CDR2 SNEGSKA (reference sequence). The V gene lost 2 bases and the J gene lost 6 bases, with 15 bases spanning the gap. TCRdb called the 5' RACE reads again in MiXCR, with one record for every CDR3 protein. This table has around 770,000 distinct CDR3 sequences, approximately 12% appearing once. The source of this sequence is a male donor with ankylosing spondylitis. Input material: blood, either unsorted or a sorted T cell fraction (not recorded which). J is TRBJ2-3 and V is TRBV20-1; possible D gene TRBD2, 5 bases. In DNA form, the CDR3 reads TGCAGTGCTAGATTTCCACAGTGGAGGGATACGCAGTATTTT. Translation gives CSARFPQWRDTQYF.